One sample yielded the 21 T cell receptor beta chains listed below, sequenced in a study of OX40 agonist ivuxolimab in advanced cancers. Libraries were constructed by the immunoSEQ multiplex PCR assay. The table was pulled from immuneACCESS by TCRdb, which kept in-frame rearrangements only. Such tables lose some clones; where checked, under half of the loss comes from unresolved V genes, and the rest has no known cause. The sample table holds around 67,000 clones, of which over 70% were seen once. Of the sample, roughly 1.2% is held by the ten largest clones. The source was CD4+ or CD8+ T cells sorted from blood, collected in a trial of the OX40 agonist ivuxolimab. These receptors originate from an adult with an advanced solid tumor such as melanoma, head and neck, liver or kidney cancer.

The V gene is TRBV2, the J gene TRBJ1-1; D possibly corresponds to TRBD1 (6 bases). The V end was cut by 7 bases, the J end by 1 base, with 19 bases between. Germline V CDR1 and CDR2: SNHLY, FYNNEI. This CDR3 is built from 16 residues. CDR3 residues: CASTPFGGAGNTEAFF. CDR3 nucleotides: TGTGCCAGCACCCCCTTTGGGGGGGCCGGGAACACTGAAGCTTTCTTT.

The chain links TRBV19 to TRBJ2-1; D assignment may be TRBD1 or TRBD2 (5 bases each). CDR3 size: 17 residues. Trimming took off 6 bases at V and 0 bases at J, with 18 bases between the two ends. Germline V gene lookup returns CDR1 LNHDA and CDR2 SQIVND (reference sequence). CDR3 sequence: CASRMLRDDDSYNEQFF. For the CDR3, the DNA is TGTGCCAGTAGAATGCTTAGGGACGATGACTCCTACAATGAGCAGTTCTTC.

The chain uses TRBV6-1 and TRBJ2-5; 14 nucleotides line up with TRBD2. The CDR3 sequence is 15 residues long. The V and J ends lost 8 bases and 4 bases, in that order; junction bases with no gene match: 6. CDR1 and CDR2 (germline): MNHNS, SASEGT. CDR3 in DNA: TGTGCCAGCTCAGGACTAGCGGGGGGTTCAGAGACCCAGTACTTC. It specifies CASSGLAGGSETQYF.

This clone was counted only a few times. Distinct nucleotide sequences in the sample also encode this CDR3. V usage is TRBV5-1 and J usage is TRBJ1-4, with 7 bases aligning to TRBD1. The V and J ends lost 2 bases and 7 bases, in that order; junction bases with no gene match: 5. Germline lookup yields CDR1 SGHRS and CDR2 YFSETQ. CDR3 length: 14 amino acids. CDR3 nucleotides: TGCGCCAGCAGCTTAAGACAGGGCGGTGAAAAACTGTTTTTT. Its translation is CASSLRQGGEKLFF. Looking up the rest from reference TRBV5-1 and TRBJ1-4 gives the full variable domain: KAGVTQTPRYLIKTRGQQVTLSCSPISGHRSVSWYQQTPGQGLQFLFEYFSETQRNKGNFPGRFSGRQFSNSRSEMNVSTLELGDSALYLCASSLRQGGEKLFFGSGTQLSVL.

The chain links TRBV15 to TRBJ2-2; D is uncertain. The germline CDR1 and CDR2 sequences are LNHNV and YYDKDF (reference sequence). This CDR3 contains 14 residues. V lost 1 base and J 3 bases, leaving 6 bases between the germline ends. The CDR3 sequence: CATSRGDYTGELFF. CDR3 nucleotides: TGTGCCACCAGCAGAGGTGATTACACCGGGGAGCTGTTTTTT.

The chain combines TRBV5-1 with TRBJ2-1; perhaps TRBD2 as D (6 bases). V lost 3 bases and J 2 bases, leaving 9 bases between the germline ends. CDR3 length equals 14 residues. Germline V CDR1 and CDR2: SGHRS, YFSETQ. This CDR3 reads CASSSGETYNEQFF. The CDR3 DNA reads TGCGCCAGCAGCTCGGGGGAGACCTACAATGAGCAGTTCTTC. The entire variable domain, with the rest obtained from reference TRBV5-1 and TRBJ2-1, is as follows: KAGVTQTPRYLIKTRGQQVTLSCSPISGHRSVSWYQQTPGQGLQFLFEYFSETQRNKGNFPGRFSGRQFSNSRSEMNVSTLELGDSALYLCASSSGETYNEQFFGPGTRLTVL.

This clone was detected only once. The genes are TRBV4-2 and TRBJ2-3; the match to TRBD2 covers 7 bases. This CDR3 spans 16 amino acids. V gave up 0 bases and J gave up 2 bases; unmatched junction bases: 5. Germline CDR1 reads LGHNA; CDR2 reads YNFKEQ. The CDR3 DNA is TGTGCCAGCAGCCAAGAGGGCGGGGGTCCCACAGATACGCAGTATTTT. Translating it yields CASSQEGGGPTDTQYF.

The chain couples TRBV9 to TRBJ1-2; D may be TRBD1 (5 bases). Germline values: CDR1 SGDLS, CDR2 YYNGEE. Deletions cut 0 bases from V and 0 bases from J, with 9 bases between. The CDR3 has 15 residues. The CDR3 here is CASSVGEGPNYGYTF. Here the CDR3 DNA reads TGTGCCAGCAGCGTAGGTGAGGGGCCTAACTATGGCTACACCTTC. Complete variable domain (other parts from reference TRBV9 and TRBJ1-2): DSGVTQTPKHLITATGQRVTLRCSPRSGDLSVYWYQQSLDQGLQFLIQYYNGEERAKGNILERFSAQQFPDLHSELNLSSLELGDSALYFCASSVGEGPNYGYTFGSGTRLTVV.

This clone was recorded a few times. This sequence joins TRBV29-1 and TRBJ1-2; D not resolved. Per germline, CDR1 SQVTM and CDR2 ANQGSEA. The CDR3 extends over 12 amino acids. V was pared by 4 bases and J by 2 bases, with 8 bases between. The CDR3 sequence is CSVVNPNYGYTF. In DNA form, the CDR3 reads TGCAGCGTTGTTAACCCAAACTATGGCTACACCTTC.

This clone was seen many times. CDR3 protein: CATSREGSRQPQHF. CDR3 bases: TGTGCCACCAGCAGAGAAGGGTCTCGGCAGCCCCAGCATTTT. This chain connects TRBV15 to TRBJ1-5; the D is unclear. The germline V gene has CDR1 LNHNV and CDR2 YYDKDF (reference sequence). This CDR3 region has 14 residues. Between the trimmed V and J ends, which lost 0 bases and 7 bases, there was a span of 10 bases.

J is TRBJ2-3 and V is TRBV9; the D call may be TRBD1 or TRBD2 (5 bases each). This CDR3 comprises 15 residues. The V and J ends lost 4 bases and 6 bases respectively, with 18 bases between them. Germline V gene sequence: CDR1 SGDLS, CDR2 YYNGEE. Here the CDR3 DNA reads TGTGCCAGCAGCCCACGACCCCTAGGGGACGATACGCAGTATTTT. Residues: CASSPRPLGDDTQYF.

This clone has just a few counts. This sequence joins TRBV7-3 and TRBJ1-1; D possibly corresponds to TRBD1 (6 bases). V gave up 6 bases and J gave up 2 bases, with 10 bases separating them. The CDR3 consists of 13 residues. The germline CDR1 and CDR2 sequences are SGHTA and FQGTGA. CDR3 coding DNA: TGTGCCAGCAGACAACAGGGTAACACTGAAGCTTTCTTT. Its protein product is CASRQQGNTEAFF.

The rearrangement uses TRBV30 and TRBJ1-2; D is ambiguous. Germline CDR1 reads GTSNPN; CDR2 reads SVGIG (reference sequence). CDR3 size: 12 residues. V was cut by 0 bases and J by 0 bases, with 2 bases left in between. The CDR3 DNA reads as TGTGCCTGGAGTGTATCTAACTATGGCTACACCTTC. It is translated as CAWSVSNYGYTF.

The rearrangement links TRBV9 to TRBJ2-7, with D tentatively TRBD1 (6 bases). Germline V gene sequence: CDR1 SGDLS, CDR2 YYNGEE. V was pared by 4 bases and J by 3 bases, with 14 bases between. The length of the CDR3 is 14 residues. The CDR3 coding sequence is TGTGCCAGCAGCCCCCAGGGCAGGGGCTACGAGCAGTACTTC. Protein product: CASSPQGRGYEQYF.

This clone was found once. The rearrangement links TRBV7-3 to TRBJ1-1; D not certain. Trimming took 2 bases from V and 0 from J, leaving 4 bases between them. The germline gives CDR1 SGHTA, CDR2 FQGTGA. The CDR3 loop spans 13 amino acids. CDR3 sequence (DNA): TGTGCCAGCAGCTTAGAAGTGAACACTGAAGCTTTCTTT. Protein: CASSLEVNTEAFF.

The chain uses TRBV30 and TRBJ1-6, with 7 nucleotides matching TRBD1. This CDR3 contains 15 residues. Germline V CDR1 and CDR2: GTSNPN, SVGIG (reference sequence). V dropped 0 bases and J dropped 10; count of bases not matched to a gene: 9. CDR3 DNA sequence: TGTGCCTGGAGTGTATCCTCAGGGGGAAACTCACCCCTCCACTTT. Translating it yields CAWSVSSGGNSPLHF.

The J gene is TRBJ2-2, the V gene TRBV5-1, with D unclear. Germline CDR1 and CDR2: SGHRS and YFSETQ. Trimming left V 1 base short and J 7 bases short, with 11 bases between. This CDR3 is 14 amino acids long. CDR3 region: CASSLRPGDGELFF. The CDR3 DNA is TGCGCCAGCAGCTTGCGTCCAGGTGACGGGGAGCTGTTTTTT.

CDR3 in amino acids: CASSQRGATNEKLFF. CDR3 DNA sequence: TGTGCCAGCAGCCAACGTGGAGCAACTAATGAAAAACTGTTTTTT. This chain links TRBV11-2 with TRBJ1-4; D unclear. V lost 5 bases, J lost 0 bases, and 10 bases lay in between. The CDR3 has 15 residues. Germline V lookup: CDR1 SGHAT, CDR2 FQNNGV.

This clone was picked up a small number of times. V usage is TRBV4-1 and J usage is TRBJ1-3, with unresolved D. V dropped 1 base and J dropped 0 bases, with 13 bases sitting between them. This CDR3 region has 17 residues. Looked up from germline, CDR1 is MGHRA and CDR2 is YSYEKL. CDR3 sequence reads: CASSQVSGFLSGNTIYF. CDR3 nucleotide sequence: TGCGCCAGCAGCCAAGTGTCAGGCTTCCTCTCTGGAAACACCATATATTTT.

The chain joins TRBV5-1 to TRBJ2-1; 9 nucleotides agree with TRBD2. This CDR3 has 16 amino acids. V dropped 0 bases and J dropped 7; count of bases not matched to a gene: 8. CDR1 is SGHRS and CDR2 is YFSETQ in the germline V gene. This chain's CDR3 is CASSLAPSGAGNEQFF. The CDR3 DNA follows: TGCGCCAGCAGCTTGGCCCCTAGCGGGGCCGGGAATGAGCAGTTCTTC. The full variable domain, completed using reference TRBV5-1 and TRBJ2-1, is KAGVTQTPRYLIKTRGQQVTLSCSPISGHRSVSWYQQTPGQGLQFLFEYFSETQRNKGNFPGRFSGRQFSNSRSEMNVSTLELGDSALYLCASSLAPSGAGNEQFFGPGTRLTVL.

About this clone: The same CDR3 also results from other DNA sequences found in this sample. The chain has TRBV7-3 and TRBJ2-3; D unclear. The length of the CDR3 is 14 residues. Germline lookup yields CDR1 SGHTA and CDR2 FQGTGA. The V and J ends lost 2 bases and 0 bases respectively, with 6 bases between them. The DNA of the CDR3 is TGTGCCAGCAGCTTAGGGGTTAGCACAGATACGCAGTATTTT. Translated: CASSLGVSTDTQYF.